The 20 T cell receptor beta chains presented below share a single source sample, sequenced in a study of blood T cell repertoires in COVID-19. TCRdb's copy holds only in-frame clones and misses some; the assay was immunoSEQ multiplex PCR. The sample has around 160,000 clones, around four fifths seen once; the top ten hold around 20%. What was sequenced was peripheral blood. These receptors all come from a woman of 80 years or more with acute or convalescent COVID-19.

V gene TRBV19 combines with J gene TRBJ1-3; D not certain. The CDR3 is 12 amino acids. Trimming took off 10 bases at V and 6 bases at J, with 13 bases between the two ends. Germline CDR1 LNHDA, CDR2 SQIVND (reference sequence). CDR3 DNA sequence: TGTGCCACCTCGAGGGCAGCAAACACCATATATTTT. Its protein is CATSRAANTIYF.

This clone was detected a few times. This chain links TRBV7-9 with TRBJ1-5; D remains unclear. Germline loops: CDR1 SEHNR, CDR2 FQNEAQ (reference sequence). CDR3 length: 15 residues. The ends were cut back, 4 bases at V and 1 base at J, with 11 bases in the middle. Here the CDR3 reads CASSSGARSNQPQHF. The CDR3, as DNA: TGTGCCAGCAGCTCGGGAGCTAGGAGCAATCAGCCCCAGCATTTT.

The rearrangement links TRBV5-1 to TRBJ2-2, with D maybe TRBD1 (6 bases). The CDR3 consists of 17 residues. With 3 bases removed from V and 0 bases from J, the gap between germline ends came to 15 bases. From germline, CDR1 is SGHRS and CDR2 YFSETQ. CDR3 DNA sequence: TGCGCCAGCAGCTCGGGCTATCGGACAGCGAACACCGGGGAGCTGTTTTTT. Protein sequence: CASSSGYRTANTGELFF.

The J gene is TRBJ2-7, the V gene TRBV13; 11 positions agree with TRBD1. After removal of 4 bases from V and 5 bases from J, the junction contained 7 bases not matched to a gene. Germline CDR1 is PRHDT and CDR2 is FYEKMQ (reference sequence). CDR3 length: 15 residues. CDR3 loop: CASSSRTGGWHEQYF. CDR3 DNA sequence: TGTGCCAGCAGCTCCCGGACAGGGGGCTGGCACGAGCAGTACTTC.

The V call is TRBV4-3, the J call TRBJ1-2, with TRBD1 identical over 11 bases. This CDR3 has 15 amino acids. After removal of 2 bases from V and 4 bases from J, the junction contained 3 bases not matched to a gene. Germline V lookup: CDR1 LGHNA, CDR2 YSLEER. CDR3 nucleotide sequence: TGCGCCAGCAGCCAAAGGGACAGGGGGGCCTATGGCTACACCTTC. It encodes CASSQRDRGAYGYTF.

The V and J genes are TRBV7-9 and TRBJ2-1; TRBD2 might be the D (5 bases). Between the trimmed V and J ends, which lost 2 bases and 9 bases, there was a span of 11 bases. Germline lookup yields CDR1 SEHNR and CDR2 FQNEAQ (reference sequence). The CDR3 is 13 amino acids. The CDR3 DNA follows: TGTGCCAGCAGCTTAAGCTTCGAGGGTGAGCAGTTCTTC. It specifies CASSLSFEGEQFF.

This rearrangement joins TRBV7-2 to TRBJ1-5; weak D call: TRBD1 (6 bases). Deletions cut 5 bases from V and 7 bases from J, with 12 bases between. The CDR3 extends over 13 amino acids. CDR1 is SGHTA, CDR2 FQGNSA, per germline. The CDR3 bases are TGTGCCAGCAGCCGCGACAGGAGGCAGCCCCAGCATTTT. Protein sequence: CASSRDRRQPQHF.

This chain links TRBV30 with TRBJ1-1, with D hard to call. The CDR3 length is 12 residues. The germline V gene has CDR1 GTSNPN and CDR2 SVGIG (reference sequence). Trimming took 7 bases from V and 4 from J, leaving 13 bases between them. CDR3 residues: CASRGSGTEAFF. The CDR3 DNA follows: TGTGCCTCCCGGGGTTCGGGCACTGAAGCTTTCTTT. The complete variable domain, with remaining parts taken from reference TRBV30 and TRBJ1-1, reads SQTIHQWPATLVQPVGSPLSLECTVEGTSNPNLYWYRQAAGRGLQLLFYSVGIGQISSEVPQNLSASRPQDRQFILSSKKLLLSDSGFYLCASRGSGTEAFFGQGTRLTVV.

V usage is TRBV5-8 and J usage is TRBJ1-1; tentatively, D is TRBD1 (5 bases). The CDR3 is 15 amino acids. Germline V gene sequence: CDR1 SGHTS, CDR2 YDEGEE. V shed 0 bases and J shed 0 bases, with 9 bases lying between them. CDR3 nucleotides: TGTGCCAGCAGCTTGGCAGGGCCGATGAACACTGAAGCTTTCTTT. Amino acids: CASSLAGPMNTEAFF.

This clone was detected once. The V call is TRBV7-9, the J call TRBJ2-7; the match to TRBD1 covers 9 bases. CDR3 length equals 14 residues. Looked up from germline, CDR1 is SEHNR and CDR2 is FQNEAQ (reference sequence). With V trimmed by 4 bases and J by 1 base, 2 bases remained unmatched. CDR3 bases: TGTGCCAGCAGCTCCGGGACAGGGTCCTACGAGCAGTACTTC. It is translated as CASSSGTGSYEQYF.

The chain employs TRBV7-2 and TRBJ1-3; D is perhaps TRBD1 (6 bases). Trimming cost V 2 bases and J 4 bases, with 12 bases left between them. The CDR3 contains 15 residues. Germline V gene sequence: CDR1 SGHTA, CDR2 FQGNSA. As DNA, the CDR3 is TGTGCCAGCAGCTTAACAGGGTTGGCCGGAAACACCATATATTTT. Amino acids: CASSLTGLAGNTIYF.

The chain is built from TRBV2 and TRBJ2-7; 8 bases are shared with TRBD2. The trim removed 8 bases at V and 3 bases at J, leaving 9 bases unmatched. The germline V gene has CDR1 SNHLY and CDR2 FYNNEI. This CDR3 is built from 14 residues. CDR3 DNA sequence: TGTGCCAGCCTGACAACGGGACTAGTCTACGAGCAGTACTTC. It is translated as CASLTTGLVYEQYF.

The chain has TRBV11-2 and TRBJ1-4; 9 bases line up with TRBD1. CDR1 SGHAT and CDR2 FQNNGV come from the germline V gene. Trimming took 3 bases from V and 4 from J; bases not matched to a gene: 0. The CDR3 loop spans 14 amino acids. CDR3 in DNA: TGTGCCAGCAGCTTGGGACAGGGTAATGAAAAACTGTTTTTT. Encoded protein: CASSLGQGNEKLFF. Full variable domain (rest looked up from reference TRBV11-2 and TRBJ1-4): EAGVAQSPRYKIIEKRQSVAFWCNPISGHATLYWYQQILGQGPKLLIQFQNNGVVDDSQLPKDRFSAERLKGVDSTLKIQPAKLEDSAVYLCASSLGQGNEKLFFGSGTQLSVL.

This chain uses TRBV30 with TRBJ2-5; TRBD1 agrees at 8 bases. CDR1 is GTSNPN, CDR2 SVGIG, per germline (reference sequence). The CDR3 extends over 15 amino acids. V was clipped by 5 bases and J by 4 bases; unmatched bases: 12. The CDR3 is CAWDRDRRFGETQYF. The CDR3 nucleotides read TGTGCCTGGGATCGGGACAGGAGATTTGGAGAGACCCAGTACTTC. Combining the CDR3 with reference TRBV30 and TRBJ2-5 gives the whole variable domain SQTIHQWPATLVQPVGSPLSLECTVEGTSNPNLYWYRQAAGRGLQLLFYSVGIGQISSEVPQNLSASRPQDRQFILSSKKLLLSDSGFYLCAWDRDRRFGETQYFGPGTRLLVL.

Here the CDR3 DNA reads TGTGCCAGCAGTTATGGGCAGAGCTCTGGAAACACCATATATTTT. Protein: CASSYGQSSGNTIYF. The V call is TRBV6-6, the J call TRBJ1-3; D remains ambiguous. The CDR3 runs 15 residues. V gave up 3 bases and J gave up 0 bases, with 9 bases separating them. From germline, CDR1 is MNHNY and CDR2 SVGAGI (reference sequence).

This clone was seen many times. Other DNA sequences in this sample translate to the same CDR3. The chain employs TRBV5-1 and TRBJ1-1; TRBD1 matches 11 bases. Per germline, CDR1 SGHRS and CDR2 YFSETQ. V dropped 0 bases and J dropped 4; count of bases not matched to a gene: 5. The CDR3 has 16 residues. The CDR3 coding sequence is TGCGCCAGCAGCTTGGGGACAGGGGGCTTTGGCACTGAAGCTTTCTTT. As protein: CASSLGTGGFGTEAFF.

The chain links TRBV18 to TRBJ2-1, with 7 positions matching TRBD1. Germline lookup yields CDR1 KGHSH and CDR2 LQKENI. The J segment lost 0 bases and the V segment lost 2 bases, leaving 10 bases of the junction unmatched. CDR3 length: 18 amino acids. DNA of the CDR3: TGTGCCAGCTCACCAACGAGACAGGGATTAGGCTCCTACAATGAGCAGTTCTTC. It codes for CASSPTRQGLGSYNEQFF.

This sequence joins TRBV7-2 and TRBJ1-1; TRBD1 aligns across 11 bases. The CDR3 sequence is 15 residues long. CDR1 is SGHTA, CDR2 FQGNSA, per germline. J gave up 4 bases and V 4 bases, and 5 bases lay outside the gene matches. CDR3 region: CASSSRTGGITEAFF. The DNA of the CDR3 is TGTGCCAGCAGCTCCCGGACAGGGGGCATCACTGAAGCTTTCTTT.

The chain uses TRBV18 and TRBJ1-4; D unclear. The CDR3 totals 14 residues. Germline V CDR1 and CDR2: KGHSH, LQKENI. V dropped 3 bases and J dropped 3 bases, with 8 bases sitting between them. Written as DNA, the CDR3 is TGTGCCAGCTCACCGAGTCATTCTAATGAAAAACTGTTTTTT. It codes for CASSPSHSNEKLFF.

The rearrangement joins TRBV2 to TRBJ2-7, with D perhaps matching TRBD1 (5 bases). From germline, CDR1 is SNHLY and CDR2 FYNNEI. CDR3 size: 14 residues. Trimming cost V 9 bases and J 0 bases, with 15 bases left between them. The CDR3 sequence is CASSRGPPSYEQYF. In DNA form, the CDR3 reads TGTGCCAGTTCAAGGGGTCCCCCCTCCTACGAGCAGTACTTC. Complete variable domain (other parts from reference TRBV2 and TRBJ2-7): EPEVTQTPSHQVTQMGQEVILRCVPISNHLYFYWYRQILGQKVEFLVSFYNNEISEKSEIFDDQFSVERPDGSNFTLKIRSTKLEDSAMYFCASSRGPPSYEQYFGPGTRLTVT.